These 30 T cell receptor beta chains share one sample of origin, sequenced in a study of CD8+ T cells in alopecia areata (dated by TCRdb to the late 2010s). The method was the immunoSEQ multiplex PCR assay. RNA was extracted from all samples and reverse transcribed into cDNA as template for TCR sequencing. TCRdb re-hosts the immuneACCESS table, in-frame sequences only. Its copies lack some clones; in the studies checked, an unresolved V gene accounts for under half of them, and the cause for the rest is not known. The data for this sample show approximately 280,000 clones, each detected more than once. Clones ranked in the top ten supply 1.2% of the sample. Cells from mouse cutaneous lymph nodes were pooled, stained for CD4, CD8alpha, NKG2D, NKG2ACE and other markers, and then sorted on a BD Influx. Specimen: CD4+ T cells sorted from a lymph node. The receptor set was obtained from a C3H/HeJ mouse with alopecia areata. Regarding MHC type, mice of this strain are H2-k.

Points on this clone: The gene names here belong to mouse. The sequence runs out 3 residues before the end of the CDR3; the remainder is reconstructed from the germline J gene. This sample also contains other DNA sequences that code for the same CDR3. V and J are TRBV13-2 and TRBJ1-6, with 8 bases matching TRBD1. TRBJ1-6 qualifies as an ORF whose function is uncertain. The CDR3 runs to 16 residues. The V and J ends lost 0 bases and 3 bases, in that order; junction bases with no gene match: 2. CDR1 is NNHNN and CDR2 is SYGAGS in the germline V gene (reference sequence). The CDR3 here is CASGDAGQGYNSPLYF. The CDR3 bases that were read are TGTGCCAGCGGTGATGCCGGACAGGGCTATAATTCGCCC.

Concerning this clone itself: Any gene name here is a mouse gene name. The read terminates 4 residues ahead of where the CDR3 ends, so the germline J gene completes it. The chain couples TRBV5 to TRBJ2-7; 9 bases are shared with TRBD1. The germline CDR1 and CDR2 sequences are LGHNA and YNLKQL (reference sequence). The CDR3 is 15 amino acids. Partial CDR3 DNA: TGTGCCAGCAGCCACAAACAGGGGGCTGGGTAT. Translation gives CASSHKQGAGY. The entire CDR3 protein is CASSHKQGAGYEQYF.

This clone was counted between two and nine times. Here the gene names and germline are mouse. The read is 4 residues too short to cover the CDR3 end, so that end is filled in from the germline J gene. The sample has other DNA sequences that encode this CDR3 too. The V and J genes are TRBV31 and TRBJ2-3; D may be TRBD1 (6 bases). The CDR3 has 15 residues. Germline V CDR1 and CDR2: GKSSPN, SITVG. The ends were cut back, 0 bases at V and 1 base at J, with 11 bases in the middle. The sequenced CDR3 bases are TGTGCCTGGAGTCTAGGGCCAGGGGGTGCAGAA. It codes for CAWSLGPGGAE. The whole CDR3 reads CAWSLGPGGAETLYF.

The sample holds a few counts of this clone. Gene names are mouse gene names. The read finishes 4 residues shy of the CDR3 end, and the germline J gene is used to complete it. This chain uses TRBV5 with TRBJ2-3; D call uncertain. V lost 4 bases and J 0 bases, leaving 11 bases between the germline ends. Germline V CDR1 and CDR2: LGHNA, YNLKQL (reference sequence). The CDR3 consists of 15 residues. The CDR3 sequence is CASSPLPASAETLYF. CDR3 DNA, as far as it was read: TGTGCCAGCAGCCCCCTCCCAGCTAGTGCAGAA.

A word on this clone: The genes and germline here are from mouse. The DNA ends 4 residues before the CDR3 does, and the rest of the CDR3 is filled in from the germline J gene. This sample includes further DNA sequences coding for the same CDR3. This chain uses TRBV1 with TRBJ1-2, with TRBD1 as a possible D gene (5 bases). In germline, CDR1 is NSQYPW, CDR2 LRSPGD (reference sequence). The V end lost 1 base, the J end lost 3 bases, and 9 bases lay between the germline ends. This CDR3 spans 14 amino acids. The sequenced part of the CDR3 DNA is TGCACCTGCAGTGCAGTGCAGGGAGACTCC. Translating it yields CTCSAVQGDS. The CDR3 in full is CTCSAVQGDSDYTF.

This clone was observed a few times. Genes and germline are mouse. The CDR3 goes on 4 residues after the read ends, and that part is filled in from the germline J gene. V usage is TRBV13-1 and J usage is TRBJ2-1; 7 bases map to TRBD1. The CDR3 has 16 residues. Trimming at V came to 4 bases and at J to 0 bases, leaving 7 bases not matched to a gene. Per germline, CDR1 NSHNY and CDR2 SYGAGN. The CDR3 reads CASSRDRKRNYAEQFF. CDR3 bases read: TGTGCCAGCAGTCGGGACAGAAAACGTAACTATGCT.

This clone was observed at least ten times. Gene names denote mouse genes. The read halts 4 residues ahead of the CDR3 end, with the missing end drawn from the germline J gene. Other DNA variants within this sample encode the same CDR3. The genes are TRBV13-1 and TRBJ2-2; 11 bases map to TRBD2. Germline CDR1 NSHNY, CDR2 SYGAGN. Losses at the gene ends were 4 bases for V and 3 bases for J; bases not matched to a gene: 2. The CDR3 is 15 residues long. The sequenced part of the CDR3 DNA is TGTGCCAGCAGTACTGGGGGGGCGGACACCGGG. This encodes CASSTGGADTG. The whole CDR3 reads CASSTGGADTGQLYF.

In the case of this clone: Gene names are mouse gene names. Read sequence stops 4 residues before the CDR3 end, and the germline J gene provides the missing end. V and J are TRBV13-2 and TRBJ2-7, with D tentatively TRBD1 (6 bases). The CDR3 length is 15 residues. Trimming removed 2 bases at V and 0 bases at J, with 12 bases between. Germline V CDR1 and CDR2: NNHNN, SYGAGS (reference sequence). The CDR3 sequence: CASGDPRGLSYEQYF. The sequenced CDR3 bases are TGTGCCAGCGGTGACCCCAGGGGCCTCTCCTAT.

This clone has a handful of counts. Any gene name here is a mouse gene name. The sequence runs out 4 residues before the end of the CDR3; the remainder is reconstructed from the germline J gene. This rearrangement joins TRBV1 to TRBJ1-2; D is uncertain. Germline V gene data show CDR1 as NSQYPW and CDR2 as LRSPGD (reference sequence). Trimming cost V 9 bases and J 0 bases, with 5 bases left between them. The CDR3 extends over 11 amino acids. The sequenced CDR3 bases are TGCACCTGTACAGCAAACTCC. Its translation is CTCTANS. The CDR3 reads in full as CTCTANSDYTF.

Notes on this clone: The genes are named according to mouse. Partial CDR3 DNA: TGTGCCAGCAGCCACTCCAGGGGGAATTCGCCC. Protein product: CASSHSRGNSP. The whole CDR3 reads CASSHSRGNSPLYF. The rearrangement joins TRBV5 to TRBJ1-6, with TRBD1 identical over 7 bases. The observed sequence ends 3 residues before the CDR3 terminus, with the missing tail filled in from the germline J gene. TRBJ1-6 is filed as an ORF, its function uncertain. The CDR3 is 14 residues long. V lost 3 bases, J lost 7 bases, and 3 bases stayed unmatched. The germline CDR1 and CDR2 sequences are LGHNA and YNLKQL (reference sequence).

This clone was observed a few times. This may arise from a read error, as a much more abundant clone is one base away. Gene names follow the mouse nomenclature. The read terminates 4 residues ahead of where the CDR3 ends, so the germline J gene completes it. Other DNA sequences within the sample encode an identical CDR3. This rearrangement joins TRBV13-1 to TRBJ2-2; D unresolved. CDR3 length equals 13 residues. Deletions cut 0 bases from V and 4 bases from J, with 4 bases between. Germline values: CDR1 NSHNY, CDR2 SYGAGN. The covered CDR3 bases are TGTGCCAGCAGTGATGACATCACCGGG. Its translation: CASSDDITG. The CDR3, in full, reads CASSDDITGQLYF.

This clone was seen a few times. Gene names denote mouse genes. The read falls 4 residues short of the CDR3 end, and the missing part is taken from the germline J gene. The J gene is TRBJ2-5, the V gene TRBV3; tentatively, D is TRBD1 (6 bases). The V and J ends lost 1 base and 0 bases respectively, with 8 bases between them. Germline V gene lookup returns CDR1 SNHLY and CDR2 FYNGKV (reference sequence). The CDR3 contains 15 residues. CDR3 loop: CASSLEGVNQDTQYF. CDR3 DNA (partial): TGTGCCAGCAGCTTAGAGGGGGTTAACCAAGAC.

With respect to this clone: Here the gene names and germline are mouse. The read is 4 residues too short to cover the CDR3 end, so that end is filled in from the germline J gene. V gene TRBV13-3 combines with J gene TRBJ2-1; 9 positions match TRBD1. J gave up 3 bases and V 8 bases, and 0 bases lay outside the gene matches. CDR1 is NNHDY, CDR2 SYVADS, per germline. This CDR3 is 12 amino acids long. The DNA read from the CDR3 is TGTGCCAGGACAGGGGGCTATGCT. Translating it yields CARTGGYA. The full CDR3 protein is CARTGGYAEQFF.

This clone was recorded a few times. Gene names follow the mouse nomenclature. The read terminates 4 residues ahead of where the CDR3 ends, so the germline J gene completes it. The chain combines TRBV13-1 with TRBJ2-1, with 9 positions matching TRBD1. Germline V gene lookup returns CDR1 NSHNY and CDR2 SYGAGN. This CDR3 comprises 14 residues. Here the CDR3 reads CASSGPGTGAEQFF. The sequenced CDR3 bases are TGTGCCAGCAGTGGCCCCGGGACAGGGGCT.

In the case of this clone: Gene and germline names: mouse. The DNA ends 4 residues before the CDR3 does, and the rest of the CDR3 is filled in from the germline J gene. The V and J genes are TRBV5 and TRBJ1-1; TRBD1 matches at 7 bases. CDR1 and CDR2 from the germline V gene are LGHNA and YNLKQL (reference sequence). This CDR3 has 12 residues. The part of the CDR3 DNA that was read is TGTGCCAGCAGCCAAGGGACAGGA. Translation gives CASSQGTG. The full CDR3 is CASSQGTGEVFF.

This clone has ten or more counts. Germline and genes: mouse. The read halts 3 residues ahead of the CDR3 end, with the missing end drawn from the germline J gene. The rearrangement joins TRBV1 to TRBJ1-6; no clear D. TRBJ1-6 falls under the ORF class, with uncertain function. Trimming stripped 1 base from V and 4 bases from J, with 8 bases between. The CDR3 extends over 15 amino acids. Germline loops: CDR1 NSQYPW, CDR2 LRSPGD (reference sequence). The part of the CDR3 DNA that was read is TGCACCTGCAGTGCAGGGGAGCCATATAATTCGCCC. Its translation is CTCSAGEPYNSP. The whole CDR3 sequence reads CTCSAGEPYNSPLYF.

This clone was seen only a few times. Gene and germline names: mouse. CDR3 sequence reads: CASSSWGRDTGQLYF. The part of the CDR3 DNA that was read is TGTGCCAGCAGCTCCTGGGGGCGCGATACCGGG. V is TRBV13-3 and J is TRBJ2-2, with D possibly TRBD2 on 7 matching bases. The read terminates 4 residues ahead of where the CDR3 ends, so the germline J gene completes it. Trimming pared 5 bases from V and 5 bases from J, leaving 16 bases between. Per the germline V gene, CDR1 is NNHDY and CDR2 is SYVADS. The CDR3 spans 15 residues.

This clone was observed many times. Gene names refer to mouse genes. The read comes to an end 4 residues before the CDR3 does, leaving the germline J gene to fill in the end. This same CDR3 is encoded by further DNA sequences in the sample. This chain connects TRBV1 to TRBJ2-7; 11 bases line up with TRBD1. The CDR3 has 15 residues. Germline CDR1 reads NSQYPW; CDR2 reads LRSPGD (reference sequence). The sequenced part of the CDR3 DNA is TGCACCTGCAGTGCCACCGGGACAGGGGGGTAT. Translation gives CTCSATGTGGY. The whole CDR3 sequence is CTCSATGTGGYEQYF.

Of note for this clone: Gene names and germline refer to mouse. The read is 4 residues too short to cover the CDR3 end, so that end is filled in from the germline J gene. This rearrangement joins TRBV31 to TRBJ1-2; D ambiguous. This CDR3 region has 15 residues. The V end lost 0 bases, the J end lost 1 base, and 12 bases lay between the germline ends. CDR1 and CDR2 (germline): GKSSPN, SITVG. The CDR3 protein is CAWSLSPEQNSDYTF. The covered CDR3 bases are TGTGCCTGGAGTCTTTCACCAGAACAAAACTCC. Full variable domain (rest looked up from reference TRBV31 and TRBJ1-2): AQTIHQWPVAEIKAVGSPLSLGCTIKGKSSPNLYWYWQATGGTLQQLFYSITVGQVESVVQLNLSASRPKDDQFILSTEKLLLSHSGFYLCAWSLSPEQNSDYTFGSGTRLLVI.

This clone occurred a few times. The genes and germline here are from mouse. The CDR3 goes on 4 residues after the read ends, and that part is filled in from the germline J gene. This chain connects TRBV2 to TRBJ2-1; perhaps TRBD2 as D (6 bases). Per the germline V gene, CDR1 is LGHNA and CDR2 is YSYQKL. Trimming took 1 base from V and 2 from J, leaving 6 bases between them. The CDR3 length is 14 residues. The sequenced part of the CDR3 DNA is TGTGCCAGCAGCCAAGGACTGGACTATGCT. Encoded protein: CASSQGLDYA. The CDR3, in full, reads CASSQGLDYAEQFF.

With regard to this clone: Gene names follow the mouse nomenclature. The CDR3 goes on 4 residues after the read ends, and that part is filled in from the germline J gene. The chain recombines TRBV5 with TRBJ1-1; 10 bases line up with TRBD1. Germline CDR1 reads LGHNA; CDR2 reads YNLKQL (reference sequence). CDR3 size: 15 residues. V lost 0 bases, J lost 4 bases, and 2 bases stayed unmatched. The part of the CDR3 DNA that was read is TGTGCCAGCAGCCAAGAGTGGACAGGGGGCACA. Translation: CASSQEWTGGT. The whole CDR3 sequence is CASSQEWTGGTEVFF.

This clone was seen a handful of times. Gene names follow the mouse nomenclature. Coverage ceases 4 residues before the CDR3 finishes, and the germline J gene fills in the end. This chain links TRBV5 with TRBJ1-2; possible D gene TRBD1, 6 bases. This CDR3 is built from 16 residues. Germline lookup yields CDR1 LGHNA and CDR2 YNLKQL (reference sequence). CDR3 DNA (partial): TGTGCCAGCAGCCAAGATGAGGGACAAGGGGACGCC. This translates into CASSQDEGQGDA. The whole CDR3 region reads CASSQDEGQGDADYTF.

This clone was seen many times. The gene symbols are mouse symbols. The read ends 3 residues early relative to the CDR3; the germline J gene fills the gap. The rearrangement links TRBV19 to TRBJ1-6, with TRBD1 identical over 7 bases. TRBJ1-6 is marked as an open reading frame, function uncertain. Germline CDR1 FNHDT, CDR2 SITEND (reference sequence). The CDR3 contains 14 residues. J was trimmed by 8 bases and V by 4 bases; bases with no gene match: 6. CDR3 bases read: TGTGCCAGCAGTCCGGGACAGACGGATTCGCCC. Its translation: CASSPGQTDSP. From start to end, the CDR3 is CASSPGQTDSPLYF.

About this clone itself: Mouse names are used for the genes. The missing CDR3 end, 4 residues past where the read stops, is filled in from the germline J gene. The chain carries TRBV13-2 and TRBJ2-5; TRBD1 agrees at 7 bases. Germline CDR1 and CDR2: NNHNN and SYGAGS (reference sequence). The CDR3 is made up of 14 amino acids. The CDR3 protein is CASGRNRGTDTQYF. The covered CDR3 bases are TGTGCCAGCGGGCGAAACAGGGGAACAGAC.

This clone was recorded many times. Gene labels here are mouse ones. The CDR3 loop reads CASSFRQYSYNSPLYF. CDR3 DNA, as far as it was read: TGTGCCAGCAGCTTTAGACAATATTCCTATAATTCGCCC. This chain connects TRBV3 to TRBJ1-6, with D unclear. The CDR3 end is not reached by the read, which stops 3 residues before it; the germline J gene fills it in. TRBJ1-6 is annotated as an ORF whose role is uncertain. This CDR3 comprises 16 residues. V dropped 3 bases and J dropped 0 bases, with 9 bases sitting between them. Germline V gene sequence: CDR1 SNHLY, CDR2 FYNGKV (reference sequence).

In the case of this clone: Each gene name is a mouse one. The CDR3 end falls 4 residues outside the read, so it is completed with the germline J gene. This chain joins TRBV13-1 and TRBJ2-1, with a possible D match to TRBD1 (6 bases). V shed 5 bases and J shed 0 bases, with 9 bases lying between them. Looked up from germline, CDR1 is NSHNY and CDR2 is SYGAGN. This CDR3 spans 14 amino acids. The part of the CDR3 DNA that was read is TGTGCCAGCAGCGGGACACTTAACTATGCT. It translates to CASSGTLNYA. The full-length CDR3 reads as CASSGTLNYAEQFF.

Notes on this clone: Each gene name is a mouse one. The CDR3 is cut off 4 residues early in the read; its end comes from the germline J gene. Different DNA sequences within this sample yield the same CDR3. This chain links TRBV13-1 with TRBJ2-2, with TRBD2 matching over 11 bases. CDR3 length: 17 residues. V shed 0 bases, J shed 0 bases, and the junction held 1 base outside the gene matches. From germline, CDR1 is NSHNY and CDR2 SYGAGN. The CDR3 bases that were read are TGTGCCAGCAGTGATGGACTGGGGGGGGCAAACACCGGG. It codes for CASSDGLGGANTG. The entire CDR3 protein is CASSDGLGGANTGQLYF.

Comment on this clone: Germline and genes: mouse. The CDR3 loop is CASSGKGTEVFF. CDR3 DNA (partial): TGTGCCAGCAGTGGGAAGGGCACA. The genes are TRBV13-3 and TRBJ1-1; D gene unclear. The read falls 4 residues short of the CDR3 end, and the missing part is taken from the germline J gene. In germline, CDR1 is NNHDY, CDR2 SYVADS. Trimming took off 3 bases at V and 4 bases at J, with 7 bases between the two ends. The CDR3 is 12 amino acids.

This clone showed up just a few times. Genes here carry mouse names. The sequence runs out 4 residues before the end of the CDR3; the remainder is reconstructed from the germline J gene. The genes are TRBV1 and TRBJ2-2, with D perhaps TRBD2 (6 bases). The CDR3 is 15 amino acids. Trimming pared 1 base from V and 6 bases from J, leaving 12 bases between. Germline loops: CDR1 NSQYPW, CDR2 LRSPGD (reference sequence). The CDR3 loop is CTCSAVGEGPGQLYF. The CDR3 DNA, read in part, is TGCACCTGCAGTGCAGTGGGGGAAGGCCCCGGG. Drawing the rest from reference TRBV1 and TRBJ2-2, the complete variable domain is VTLLEQNPRWRLVPRGQAVNLRCILKNSQYPWMSWYQQDLQKQLQWLFTLRSPGDKEVKSLPGADYLATRVTDTELRLQVANMSQGRTLYCTCSAVGEGPGQLYFGEGSKLTVL.

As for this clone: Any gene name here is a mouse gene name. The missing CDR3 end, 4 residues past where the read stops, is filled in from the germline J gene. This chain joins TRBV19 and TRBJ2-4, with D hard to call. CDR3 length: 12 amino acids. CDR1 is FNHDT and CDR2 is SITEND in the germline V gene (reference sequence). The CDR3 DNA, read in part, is TGTGCCAGCAGTATTGCAGAAAAC. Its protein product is CASSIAEN. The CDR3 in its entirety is CASSIAENTLYF.